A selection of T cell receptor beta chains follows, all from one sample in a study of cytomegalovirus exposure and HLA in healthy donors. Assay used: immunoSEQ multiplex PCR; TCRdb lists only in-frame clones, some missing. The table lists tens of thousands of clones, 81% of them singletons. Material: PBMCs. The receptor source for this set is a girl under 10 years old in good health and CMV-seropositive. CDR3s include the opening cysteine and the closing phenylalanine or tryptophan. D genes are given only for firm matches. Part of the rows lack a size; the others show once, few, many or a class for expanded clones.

CDR3 DNA: TGCAGTGCTGGTCTAGCTGATGAGCAGTACTTC
CDR3 protein: CSAGLADEQYF
D gene: -
V gene: TRBV20-1
clone size: few
J gene: TRBJ2-7

CDR3 DNA: TGTGCCAGCAGTCGGAGTCCCTTAGAGACCCAGTACTTC
CDR3 protein: CASSRSPLETQYF
D gene: -
V gene: TRBV6-1
clone size: -
J gene: TRBJ2-5

CDR3 DNA: TGTGCCATCCGGGACAGCTCGTCCGAGCAGTACTTC
CDR3 protein: CAIRDSSSEQYF
D gene: TRBD1
V gene: TRBV6-1
clone size: -
J gene: TRBJ2-7

CDR3 DNA: TGTGCCAGCAGCTTAGCGCCGGAGAGTGAGCAGTTCTTC
CDR3 protein: CASSLAPESEQFF
D gene: -
V gene: TRBV7-2
clone size: -
J gene: TRBJ2-1

CDR3 DNA: TGTGCCAGCAGCCAGACAGGGGAGGGTGGCTACACCTTC
CDR3 protein: CASSQTGEGGYTF
D gene: TRBD1
V gene: TRBV2
clone size: -
J gene: TRBJ1-2

CDR3 DNA: TGTGCCAGCAGTTATAAGGACAGGGGGGAAAAACTGTTTTTT
CDR3 protein: CASSYKDRGEKLFF
D gene: TRBD1
V gene: TRBV6-9
clone size: -
J gene: TRBJ1-4

CDR3 DNA: TGCGCCAGCAGTGACACCATGAGCTCCTATGGCTACACCTTC
CDR3 protein: CASSDTMSSYGYTF
D gene: -
V gene: TRBV10-2
clone size: -
J gene: TRBJ1-2

CDR3 DNA: TGTGCCAGCAGTTACGGCGGGGGGTCTGAAGCTTTCTTT
CDR3 protein: CASSYGGGSEAFF
D gene: -
V gene: TRBV6-5
clone size: -
J gene: TRBJ1-1

CDR3 DNA: TGCGCCAGCAGCCGGATATTACCGAGGACAGGGTATGAAAAACTGTTTTTT
CDR3 protein: CASSRILPRTGYEKLFF
D gene: TRBD1
V gene: TRBV4-1
clone size: -
J gene: TRBJ1-4

CDR3 DNA: TGTGCCAGCAGTGGACAGGGGGCAATAGGCTACACCTTC
CDR3 protein: CASSGQGAIGYTF
D gene: TRBD1
V gene: TRBV25-1
clone size: once
J gene: TRBJ1-2

CDR3 DNA: TGTGCCAGCAGTTTATCACAGGGAAGCCACACCATATATTTT
CDR3 protein: CASSLSQGSHTIYF
D gene: -
V gene: TRBV28
clone size: -
J gene: TRBJ1-3

CDR3 DNA: TGTGCCAGTACTCGCGCGGGGTCCTACAATGAGCAGTTCTTC
CDR3 protein: CASTRAGSYNEQFF
D gene: -
V gene: TRBV19
clone size: few
J gene: TRBJ2-1

CDR3 DNA: TGTGCCAGCAGAAGACTGAGCTCCTACGAGCAGTACTTC
CDR3 protein: CASRRLSSYEQYF
D gene: -
V gene: TRBV28
clone size: -
J gene: TRBJ2-7

CDR3 DNA: TGTGCCAGCAGTCTACGGGACAGAGACTACGAGCAGTACTTC
CDR3 protein: CASSLRDRDYEQYF
D gene: TRBD1
V gene: TRBV27
clone size: -
J gene: TRBJ2-7

CDR3 DNA: TGTGCCAGCAGCCGGACAGGGAAGGATGGCTACACCTTC
CDR3 protein: CASSRTGKDGYTF
D gene: TRBD1
V gene: TRBV9
clone size: -
J gene: TRBJ1-2

CDR3 DNA: TGCGCCAGCAGTTCGGGGATAACCCCAGATACGCAGTATTTT
CDR3 protein: CASSSGITPDTQYF
D gene: -
V gene: TRBV5-1
clone size: few
J gene: TRBJ2-3

CDR3 DNA: TGTTCCAGCAGCTTAGGCAGGGGGACAGTGAACTATGGCTACACCTTC
CDR3 protein: CSSSLGRGTVNYGYTF
D gene: TRBD1
V gene: TRBV7-9
clone size: -
J gene: TRBJ1-2

CDR3 DNA: TGTGCCAGCAGGGGACAGGGGGCGTTTTACAATGAGCAGTTCTTC
CDR3 protein: CASRGQGAFYNEQFF
D gene: TRBD1
V gene: TRBV6-5
clone size: -
J gene: TRBJ2-1

CDR3 DNA: TGTGCCAGCAGCGCGGGAGAGATGGGTTCACCCCTCCACTTT
CDR3 protein: CASSAGEMGSPLHF
D gene: -
V gene: TRBV7-9
clone size: few
J gene: TRBJ1-6

CDR3 DNA: TGTGCCAGCAGCTTAGGAGTGTCGGGGGATGGGGAGACCCAGTACTTC
CDR3 protein: CASSLGVSGDGETQYF
D gene: -
V gene: TRBV7-9
clone size: -
J gene: TRBJ2-5

CDR3 DNA: TGTGCCAGCAGTATTAAACAGGGGGTGAAGGAAAAACTGTTTTTT
CDR3 protein: CASSIKQGVKEKLFF
D gene: TRBD1
V gene: TRBV27
clone size: -
J gene: TRBJ1-4

CDR3 DNA: TGTGCCAGCAGTCGAGATACTAGCGTCCATGGGGACGAGCAGTACTTC
CDR3 protein: CASSRDTSVHGDEQYF
D gene: TRBD2
V gene: TRBV2
clone size: -
J gene: TRBJ2-7

CDR3 DNA: TGCGCCAGCAGCCATGCCATCGGGACAGGGGGTTACGAGCAGTACTTC
CDR3 protein: CASSHAIGTGGYEQYF
D gene: TRBD1
V gene: TRBV4-3
clone size: -
J gene: TRBJ2-7

CDR3 DNA: TGTGCCAGCAGTCGGGACAGGGGAGCTGGAAACACCATATATTTT
CDR3 protein: CASSRDRGAGNTIYF
D gene: TRBD1
V gene: TRBV6-1
clone size: -
J gene: TRBJ1-3

CDR3 DNA: TGCGCCAGCAGCTTACAGGGGTCTGGAAACACCATATATTTT
CDR3 protein: CASSLQGSGNTIYF
D gene: TRBD1
V gene: TRBV5-1
clone size: once
J gene: TRBJ1-3

CDR3 DNA: TGTGCCAGCAGTCGCTCAGACAGGGCCAATCAGCCCCAGCATTTT
CDR3 protein: CASSRSDRANQPQHF
D gene: TRBD1
V gene: TRBV6-1
clone size: -
J gene: TRBJ1-5

CDR3 DNA: TGTGCCAGCGAACGGGAGGGCCCAGAGACCCAGTACTTC
CDR3 protein: CASEREGPETQYF
D gene: TRBD2
V gene: TRBV6-1
clone size: -
J gene: TRBJ2-5

CDR3 DNA: TGTGCCAGCAGCTTACGGGATCTAGGGTCCTCCTACAATGAGCAGTTCTTC
CDR3 protein: CASSLRDLGSSYNEQFF
D gene: -
V gene: TRBV7-8
clone size: -
J gene: TRBJ2-1

CDR3 DNA: TGTGCCTGGAGTGTACGGACAAACCAAGAGACCCAGTACTTC
CDR3 protein: CAWSVRTNQETQYF
D gene: -
V gene: TRBV30
clone size: -
J gene: TRBJ2-5

CDR3 DNA: TGTGCCAGCAGCCTGGCGGGTAGCTCAAATGAAAAACTGTTTTTT
CDR3 protein: CASSLAGSSNEKLFF
D gene: -
V gene: TRBV27
clone size: -
J gene: TRBJ1-4

CDR3 DNA: TGTGCCAGCAGTGATTTAGGGACAGGGGCAACCTACGAGCAGTACTTC
CDR3 protein: CASSDLGTGATYEQYF
D gene: TRBD1
V gene: TRBV25-1
clone size: -
J gene: TRBJ2-7

CDR3 DNA: TGTGCCAGCATAAGAGGCGGGAGGGGTGAGCAGTTCTTC
CDR3 protein: CASIRGGRGEQFF
D gene: TRBD2
V gene: TRBV28
clone size: few
J gene: TRBJ2-1

CDR3 DNA: TGTGCCAGCAGTTTAGCAGGTTCCAATCAGCCCCAGCATTTT
CDR3 protein: CASSLAGSNQPQHF
D gene: -
V gene: TRBV27
clone size: few
J gene: TRBJ1-5

CDR3 DNA: TGTGCCAGCAGTTTAGGGACAGGGCCCTACGAGCAGTACTTC
CDR3 protein: CASSLGTGPYEQYF
D gene: TRBD1
V gene: TRBV28
clone size: few
J gene: TRBJ2-7

CDR3 DNA: TGTGCCAGCACCGACAGGGCTAACTATGGCTACACCTTC
CDR3 protein: CASTDRANYGYTF
D gene: TRBD1
V gene: TRBV28
clone size: -
J gene: TRBJ1-2

CDR3 DNA: TGTGCCACCAGCAGAGATCAACAGATCACCGGGGAGCTGTTTTTT
CDR3 protein: CATSRDQQITGELFF
D gene: -
V gene: TRBV15
clone size: once
J gene: TRBJ2-2

CDR3 DNA: TGCAGCGTCGAAGGGACAGGGGGGCTCTACGAGCAGTACTTC
CDR3 protein: CSVEGTGGLYEQYF
D gene: TRBD1
V gene: TRBV29-1
clone size: once
J gene: TRBJ2-7

CDR3 DNA: TGTGCCAGCGGGCCGCGCGGGGATTACAATGAGCAGTTCTTC
CDR3 protein: CASGPRGDYNEQFF
D gene: -
V gene: TRBV9
clone size: -
J gene: TRBJ2-1

CDR3 DNA: TGTGCCAGCAGTTTTGAAGGCGGGAGCTATGAGCAGTTCTTC
CDR3 protein: CASSFEGGSYEQFF
D gene: TRBD2
V gene: TRBV27
clone size: few
J gene: TRBJ2-1

CDR3 DNA: TGCAGCGCCTCTAGGACTAGCGGGATCGATACGCAGTATTTT
CDR3 protein: CSASRTSGIDTQYF
D gene: TRBD2
V gene: TRBV29-1
clone size: once
J gene: TRBJ2-3

CDR3 DNA: TGTGCCAGCAGGACAGGTCTCCCCTACGAGCAGTACTTC
CDR3 protein: CASRTGLPYEQYF
D gene: -
V gene: TRBV2
clone size: -
J gene: TRBJ2-7

CDR3 DNA: TGCGCCAGCAGCCAAGACCCCGACAAGTTAAACACCGGGGAGCTGTTTTTT
CDR3 protein: CASSQDPDKLNTGELFF
D gene: -
V gene: TRBV4-1
clone size: -
J gene: TRBJ2-2

CDR3 DNA: TGTGCCAGCAGCCTAGGAGCGAACACTGAAGCTTTCTTT
CDR3 protein: CASSLGANTEAFF
D gene: -
V gene: TRBV5-5
clone size: -
J gene: TRBJ1-1

CDR3 DNA: TGTGCCGGAAGAGAGGTACTTCAGGGTATTGACTATGGCTACACCTTC
CDR3 protein: CAGREVLQGIDYGYTF
D gene: -
V gene: TRBV2
clone size: -
J gene: TRBJ1-2

CDR3 DNA: TGTGCCAGCAGTTTATGGAGGGTTGAAGCTTTCTTT
CDR3 protein: CASSLWRVEAFF
D gene: -
V gene: TRBV28
clone size: -
J gene: TRBJ1-1

CDR3 DNA: TGTGCCAGCAGTGCAACAGGGGGCCATGAAAAACTGTTTTTT
CDR3 protein: CASSATGGHEKLFF
D gene: TRBD1
V gene: TRBV25-1
clone size: -
J gene: TRBJ1-4

CDR3 DNA: TGCGCCAGCAGCCTAGGGACTACCTACGAGCAGTACTTC
CDR3 protein: CASSLGTTYEQYF
D gene: TRBD2
V gene: TRBV5-1
clone size: -
J gene: TRBJ2-7